The clone carrying this T cell receptor beta chain was seen repeatedly, ten times or more. The data were obtained in a study of identical twins. TCRdb itself ran the 5' RACE reads through MiXCR, one entry per CDR3 protein. Altogether some 560,000 distinct CDR3 sequences are present, over 8.5% being singletons, with the ten largest covering roughly 3%. The CDR3 has 15 amino acids. The V end lost 1 base, the J end lost 9 bases, and 16 bases lay between the germline ends. Germline V gene lookup returns CDR1 LGHDT and CDR2 YNNKEL (reference sequence). The same data also went into a second study, on yellow fever vaccine responses in identical twins.

The receptor was isolated from a woman in her late teens or twenties in good health. The sample consisted of PBMCs. This chain joins TRBV3-1 and TRBJ2-1, with D perhaps matching TRBD2 (7 bases). The CDR3 DNA reads TGTGCCAGCAGCCAAGCTAGGGGGGCGGGGGCTGAGCAGTTCTTC. Residues: CASSQARGAGAEQFF.